This is a list of T cell receptor beta chains from one sample in a study of STAT3 mutations in large granular lymphocyte leukemia. The protocol was immunoSEQ multiplex PCR, while the TCRdb copy is restricted to in-frame clones and leaves out a portion. This table holds about 8,700 clones, 70% to 90% found once. Sequencing was done on a sample of peripheral blood mononuclear cells. The receptors were gathered from a man aged 80 or over with T-cell large granular lymphocyte leukemia. Some clones in this sample may be carry-over from other donors' samples. CDR3s include the opening cysteine and the closing phenylalanine or tryptophan. The D gene is left open where the match is weak. For some rows the clone size is stated as once, few or many, or as a class when expanded; others skip it.

V gene	clone size	J gene	D gene	CDR3 protein	CDR3 DNA
TRBV5-6	.	TRBJ2-7	TRBD1	CASSLVGTASYEQYF	TGTGCCAGCAGCTTGGTTGGGACAGCTTCCTACGAGCAGTACTTC
TRBV6-5	.	TRBJ2-3	TRBD2	CALGRGGPDTQYF	TGTGCCCTCGGGCGGGGGGGCCCAGATACGCAGTATTTT
TRBV28	.	TRBJ2-7	.	CASSLYGGEQYF	TGTGCCAGCAGTTTGTATGGGGGCGAGCAGTACTTC
TRBV7-9	.	TRBJ2-3	TRBD1	CASSSGQGRFADTQYF	TGTGCCAGCAGCTCGGGACAGGGTCGGTTCGCAGATACGCAGTATTTT
TRBV5-6	.	TRBJ1-2	.	CASSFSTLPAGYTF	TGTGCCAGCAGCTTCTCGACTCTTCCTGCGGGCTACACCTTC
TRBV6-5	few	TRBJ2-7	TRBD1	CASSDGTGGIEQYF	TGTGCCAGCAGTGACGGGACAGGGGGGATCGAGCAGTACTTC
TRBV12-5	.	TRBJ2-7	TRBD1	CASGFPHTGRGLDEQYF	TGTGCTAGTGGTTTCCCCCATACGGGCAGGGGGCTAGACGAGCAGTACTTC
TRBV5-4	.	TRBJ2-1	.	CASSLGGRNEQFF	TGTGCCAGCAGCTTGGGGGGGAGGAATGAGCAGTTCTTC
TRBV30	.	TRBJ2-7	.	CAWSVPQGFSYEQYF	TGTGCCTGGAGTGTCCCGCAGGGATTTTCCTACGAGCAGTACTTC
TRBV7-9	.	TRBJ1-5	.	CASGEGQGNQPQHF	TGTGCCAGCGGCGAGGGCCAGGGGAATCAGCCCCAGCATTTT
TRBV20-1	.	TRBJ2-3	.	CSARVRDTQYF	TGCAGTGCTAGAGTTAGGGATACGCAGTATTTT
TRBV7-2	.	TRBJ2-7	.	CASSREGTYEQYF	TGTGCCAGCAGCCGCGAGGGGACCTACGAGCAGTACTTC
TRBV29-1	.	TRBJ2-7	.	CSVEDREVSSYEQYF	TGCAGCGTTGAAGATCGAGAGGTGAGCTCCTACGAGCAGTACTTC
TRBV5-5	once	TRBJ2-7	TRBD1	CASKGQGAHEQYF	TGTGCCAGCAAGGGACAGGGGGCCCACGAGCAGTACTTC
TRBV5-1	.	TRBJ2-2	.	CASSRLPGQNTGELFF	TGCGCCAGCAGCCGGCTCCCGGGACAGAACACCGGGGAGCTGTTTTTT
TRBV9	.	TRBJ2-3	TRBD2	CASKTSGGSDTQYF	TGTGCCAGCAAGACTAGCGGGGGCTCAGATACGCAGTATTTT
TRBV10-3	.	TRBJ2-5	.	CAIRSRMEETQYF	TGTGCCATCAGGTCCAGGATGGAAGAGACCCAGTACTTC
TRBV15	.	TRBJ2-7	.	CATSREATYEQYF	TGTGCCACCAGCAGAGAAGCGACCTACGAGCAGTACTTC
TRBV6-4	.	TRBJ2-1	TRBD2	CASNPSGDGNNEQFF	TGTGCCAGCAACCCTAGCGGGGACGGAAACAATGAGCAGTTCTTC
TRBV20-1	.	TRBJ1-2	.	CSAETYGYTF	TGCAGTGCTGAAACCTATGGCTACACCTTC
TRBV5-6	.	TRBJ2-7	TRBD1	CASSKTGTEQYF	TGTGCCAGCAGCAAGACAGGGACCGAGCAGTACTTC
TRBV6-6	.	TRBJ1-6	TRBD1	CASRKTGVRNSPLHF	TGTGCCAGCAGAAAGACAGGGGTAAGGAATTCACCCCTCCACTTT
TRBV30	.	TRBJ1-6	.	CAWSVKSSYNSPLHF	TGTGCCTGGAGTGTAAAGAGCTCCTATAATTCACCCCTCCACTTT
TRBV29-1	.	TRBJ2-2	.	CSVQIGGGDTGELFF	TGCAGCGTGCAAATAGGGGGGGGAGACACCGGGGAGCTGTTTTTT
TRBV7-8	.	TRBJ2-2	TRBD1	CASSPFPRGIVTGELFF	TGTGCCAGCAGTCCATTTCCCAGGGGGATCGTGACCGGGGAGCTGTTTTTT
TRBV30	.	TRBJ1-1	.	CAWSSTGPTEAFF	TGTGCCTGGAGTTCGACCGGGCCCACTGAAGCTTTCTTT
TRBV6-5	.	TRBJ2-1	.	CASSRTGFDEQFF	TGTGCCAGCAGCCGCACAGGTTTTGATGAGCAGTTCTTC
TRBV5-1	.	TRBJ1-5	.	CASSLGGGYNQPQHF	TGCGCCAGCAGCTTGGGAGGTGGGTACAATCAGCCCCAGCATTTT
TRBV5-1	.	TRBJ1-1	.	CASSLRGSPNTEAFF	TGCGCCAGCAGCTTGCGGGGGAGCCCGAACACTGAAGCTTTCTTT
TRBV7-2	.	TRBJ1-6	.	CASSFGDSPLHF	TGTGCCAGCAGCTTCGGGGATTCACCCCTCCACTTT
TRBV20-1	.	TRBJ2-1	.	CSAVSQTGQFF	TGCAGTGCTGTCAGCCAAACGGGGCAGTTCTTC
TRBV5-1	.	TRBJ1-1	TRBD1	CASSSLTGRSTEAFF	TGCGCCAGCAGCTCCCTGACAGGGCGTAGCACTGAAGCTTTCTTT
TRBV13	few	TRBJ1-2	TRBD1	CASSPNAQGVDGYTF	TGTGCCAGCAGCCCCAACGCACAGGGGGTAGATGGCTACACCTTC
TRBV7-9	.	TRBJ2-7	.	CASSLDSSSYEQYF	TGTGCCAGCAGCTTAGACTCGAGCTCCTACGAGCAGTACTTC
TRBV7-9	medium-sized	TRBJ2-7	TRBD1	CASSLVGTGPGREQYF	TGTGCCAGCAGCTTAGTCGGGACAGGGCCCGGGCGCGAGCAGTACTTC
TRBV7-9	.	TRBJ2-7	.	CASSFYPYGGTYEQYF	TGTGCCAGCAGCTTTTATCCCTACGGGGGCACCTACGAGCAGTACTTC
TRBV6-5	.	TRBJ2-7	.	CASSYYGSVHEQYF	TGTGCCAGCAGTTACTATGGCAGTGTCCACGAGCAGTACTTC
TRBV27	.	TRBJ2-7	.	CASSIRVPAASTYEQYF	TGTGCCAGCAGTATACGGGTTCCCGCAGCCTCCACCTACGAGCAGTACTTC
TRBV18	.	TRBJ1-5	.	CASSPLGHSNQPQHF	TGTGCCAGCTCACCACTTGGGCATAGCAATCAGCCCCAGCATTTT
TRBV5-5	.	TRBJ2-2	.	CASSGPGRSTGELFF	TGTGCCAGCAGCGGCCCAGGGAGGAGCACCGGGGAGCTGTTTTTT
TRBV18	.	TRBJ1-5	.	CASSPFGDQPQHF	TGTGCCAGCTCACCATTTGGGGACCAGCCCCAGCATTTT
TRBV10-3	.	TRBJ1-5	.	CASWTPNQPQHF	TGTGCCAGCTGGACACCCAATCAGCCCCAGCATTTT
TRBV11-1	.	TRBJ2-7	.	CASSGNRDHTYEQYF	TGTGCCAGCAGCGGCAACCGGGACCATACCTACGAGCAGTACTTC
TRBV30	.	TRBJ1-1	.	CAWSGVRGRTEAFF	TGTGCCTGGAGTGGTGTCCGAGGGCGGACTGAAGCTTTCTTT
TRBV12-5	.	TRBJ1-5	TRBD1	CASAPGDSSNQPQHF	TGTGCTAGTGCCCCGGGGGACAGTAGCAATCAGCCCCAGCATTTT